This entry describes one TCR beta chain. Its cognate antigen is unknown. V gave up 5 bases and J gave up 1 base, with 12 bases separating them. This CDR3 contains 15 residues. Germline values: CDR1 MDHEN, CDR2 SYDVKM. This sample is part of a study of T-cell reconstitution after alpha-beta-depleted transplantation in children. A library of TCRbeta sequences, prepared with unique molecular identifiers, was generated. TCRdb analysed the PCR reads with MiXCR anew, one entry per CDR3 protein. The sample shows some 600,000 distinct CDR3 sequences, 13% of them seen only once. Findings and limits, study-wide: Surviving recipient T cells and thymic progenitors accounted for the high day-60 TCRbeta diversity observed in some patients. T-cell counts and diversity at one year following transplant were attributed mainly to newly produced T cells.

This TCR was sampled from a male patient aged 10 to 17 who had a stem cell transplant for acute myeloid leukemia, so the T cells may come from the graft donor. The specimen was PBMCs, mostly from graft donor cells, collected 360 days after TCRalphabeta/CD19-depleted stem cell transplant. V usage is TRBV28 and J usage is TRBJ2-1; weak D call: TRBD2 (5 bases). This chain's CDR3 is CASSLRAVSYNEQFF. As DNA, the CDR3 is TGTGCCAGCAGTCTGAGGGCCGTTTCCTACAATGAGCAGTTCTTC.